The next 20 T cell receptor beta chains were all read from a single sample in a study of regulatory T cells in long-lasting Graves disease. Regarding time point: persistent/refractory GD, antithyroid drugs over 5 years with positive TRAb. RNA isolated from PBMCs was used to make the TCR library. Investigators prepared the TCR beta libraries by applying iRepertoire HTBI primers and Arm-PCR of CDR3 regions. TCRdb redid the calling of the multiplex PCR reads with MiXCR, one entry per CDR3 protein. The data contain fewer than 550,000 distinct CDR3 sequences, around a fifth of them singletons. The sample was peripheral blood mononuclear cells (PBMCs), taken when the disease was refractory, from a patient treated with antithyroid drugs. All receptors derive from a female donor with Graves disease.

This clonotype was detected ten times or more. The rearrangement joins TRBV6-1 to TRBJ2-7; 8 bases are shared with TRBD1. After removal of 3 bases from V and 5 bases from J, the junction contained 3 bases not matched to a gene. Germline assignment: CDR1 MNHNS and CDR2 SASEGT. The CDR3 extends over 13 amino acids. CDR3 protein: CASSERTGNEQYF. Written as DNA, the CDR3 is TGTGCCAGCAGTGAGAGGACAGGGAACGAGCAGTACTTC.

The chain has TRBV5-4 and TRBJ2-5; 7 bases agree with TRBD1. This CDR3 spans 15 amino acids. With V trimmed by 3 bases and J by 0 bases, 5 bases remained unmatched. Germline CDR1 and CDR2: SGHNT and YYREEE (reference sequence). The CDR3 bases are TGTGCCAGCAGCTCTCCCGACAGGGACCAAGAGACCCAGTACTTC. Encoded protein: CASSSPDRDQETQYF.

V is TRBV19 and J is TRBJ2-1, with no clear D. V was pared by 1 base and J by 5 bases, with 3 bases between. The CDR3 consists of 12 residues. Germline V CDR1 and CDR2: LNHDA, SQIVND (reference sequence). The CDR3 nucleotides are TGTGCCAGTAGTATAGGGGACAATGAGCAGTTCTTC. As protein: CASSIGDNEQFF.

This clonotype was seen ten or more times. The DNA for the CDR3 is TGTGCCAGCAGTTATAGGTTTGAAGCGTGGGTTCCTTCTTGGCGGTCGAAGGGAGAGACCCAGTACTTC. It encodes CASSYRFEAWVPSWRSKGETQYF. The chain couples TRBV6-9 to TRBJ2-5; D uncertain. Germline V gene sequence: CDR1 MNHGY, CDR2 SVAAGI. Trimming cost V 2 bases and J 4 bases, with 38 bases left between them. The CDR3 extends over 23 amino acids.

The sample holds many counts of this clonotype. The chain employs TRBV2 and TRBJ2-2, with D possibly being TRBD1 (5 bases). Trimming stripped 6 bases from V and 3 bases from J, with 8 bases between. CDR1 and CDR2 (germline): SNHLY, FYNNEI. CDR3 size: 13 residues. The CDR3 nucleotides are TGTGCCAGCAGCGACAGACACACCGGGGAGCTGTTTTTT. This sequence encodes CASSDRHTGELFF.

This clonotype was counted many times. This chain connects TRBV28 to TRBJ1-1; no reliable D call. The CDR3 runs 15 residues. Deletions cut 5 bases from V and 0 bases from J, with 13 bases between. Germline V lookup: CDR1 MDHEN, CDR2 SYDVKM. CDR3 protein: CASSRTTQMNTEAFF. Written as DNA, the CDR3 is TGTGCCAGCAGTCGAACGACACAGATGAACACTGAAGCTTTCTTT.

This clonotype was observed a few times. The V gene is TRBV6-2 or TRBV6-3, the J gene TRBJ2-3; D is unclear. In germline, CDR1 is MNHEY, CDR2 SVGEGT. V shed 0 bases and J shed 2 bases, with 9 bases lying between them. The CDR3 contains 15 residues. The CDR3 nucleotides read TGTGCCAGCAGTTACTCCCCCAGCGCCACAGATACGCAGTATTTT. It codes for CASSYSPSATDTQYF.

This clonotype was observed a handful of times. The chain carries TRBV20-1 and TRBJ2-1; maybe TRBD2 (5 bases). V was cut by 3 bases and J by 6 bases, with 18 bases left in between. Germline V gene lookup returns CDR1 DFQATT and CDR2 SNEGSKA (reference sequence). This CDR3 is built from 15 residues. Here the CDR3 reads CSARPLAQGINEQFF. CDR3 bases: TGCAGTGCTAGGCCCCTAGCACAAGGGATCAATGAGCAGTTCTTC.

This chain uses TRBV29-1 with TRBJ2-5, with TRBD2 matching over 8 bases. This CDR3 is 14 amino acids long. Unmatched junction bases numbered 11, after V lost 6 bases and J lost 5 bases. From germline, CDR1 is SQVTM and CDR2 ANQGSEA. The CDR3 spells CSVLGGLGGETQYF. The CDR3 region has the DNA TGCAGCGTCTTAGGGGGACTAGGGGGGGAGACCCAGTACTTC.

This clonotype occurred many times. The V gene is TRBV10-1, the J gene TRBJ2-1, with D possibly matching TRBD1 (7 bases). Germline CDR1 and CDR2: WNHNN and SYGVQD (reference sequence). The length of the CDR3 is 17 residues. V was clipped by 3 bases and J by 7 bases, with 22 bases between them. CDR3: CASSDTVGGGLENEQFF. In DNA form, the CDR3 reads TGCGCCAGCAGTGATACAGTTGGAGGGGGCTTAGAGAATGAGCAGTTCTTC.

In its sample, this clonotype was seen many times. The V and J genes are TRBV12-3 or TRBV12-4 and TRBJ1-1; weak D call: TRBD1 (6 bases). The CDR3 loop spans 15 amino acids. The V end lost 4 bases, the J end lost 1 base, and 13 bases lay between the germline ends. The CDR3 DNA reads TGTGCCAGCAGTTCACAGGGCGCCGGGAACACTGAAGCTTTCTTT. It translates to CASSSQGAGNTEAFF.

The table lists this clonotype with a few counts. The CDR3 DNA reads as TGTGCCAGCAGCGCCTGGGGGGGGGGACCGTACACTGAAGCTTTCTTT. Amino acids: CASSAWGGGPYTEAFF. This chain uses TRBV2 with TRBJ1-1; possible D gene TRBD1, 5 bases. Germline-derived CDR1 and CDR2 are SNHLY and FYNNEI. The CDR3 is made up of 16 amino acids. V lost 6 bases and J lost 3, with 20 bases in between.

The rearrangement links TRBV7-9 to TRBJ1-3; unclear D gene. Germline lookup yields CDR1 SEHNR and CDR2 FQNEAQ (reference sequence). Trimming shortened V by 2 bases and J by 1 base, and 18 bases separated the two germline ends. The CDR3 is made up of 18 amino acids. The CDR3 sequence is CASSLFPPRSGSGNTIYF. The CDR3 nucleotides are TGTGCCAGCAGCTTATTCCCTCCTCGCAGTGGTTCTGGAAACACCATATATTTT.

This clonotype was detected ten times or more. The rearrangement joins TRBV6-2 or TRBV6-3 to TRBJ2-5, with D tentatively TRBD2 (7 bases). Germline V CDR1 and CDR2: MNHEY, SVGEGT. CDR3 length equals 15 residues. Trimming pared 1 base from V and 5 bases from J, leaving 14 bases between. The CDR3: CASSYWGGAGETQYF. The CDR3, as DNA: TGTGCCAGCAGTTACTGGGGGGGGGCGGGGGAGACCCAGTACTTC.

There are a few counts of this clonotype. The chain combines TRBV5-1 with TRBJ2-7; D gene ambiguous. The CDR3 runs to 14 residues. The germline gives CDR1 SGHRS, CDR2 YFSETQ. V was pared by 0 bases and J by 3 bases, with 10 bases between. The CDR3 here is CASSLDLSNYEQYF. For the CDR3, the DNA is TGCGCCAGCAGCTTGGATCTCAGTAACTACGAGCAGTACTTC.

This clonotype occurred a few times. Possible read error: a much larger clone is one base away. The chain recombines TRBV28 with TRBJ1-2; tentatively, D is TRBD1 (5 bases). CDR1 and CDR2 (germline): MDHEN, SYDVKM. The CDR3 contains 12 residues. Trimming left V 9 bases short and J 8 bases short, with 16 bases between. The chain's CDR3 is CASINGAGGYTF. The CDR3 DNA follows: TGTGCCAGTATCAACGGGGCGGGCGGCTACACCTTC.

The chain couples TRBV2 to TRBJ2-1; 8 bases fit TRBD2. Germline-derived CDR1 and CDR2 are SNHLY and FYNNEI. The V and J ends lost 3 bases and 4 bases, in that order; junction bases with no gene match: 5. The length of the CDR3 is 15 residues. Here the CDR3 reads CASSDRVAGYNEQFF. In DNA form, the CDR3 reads TGTGCCAGCAGTGATAGAGTAGCGGGGTACAATGAGCAGTTCTTC.

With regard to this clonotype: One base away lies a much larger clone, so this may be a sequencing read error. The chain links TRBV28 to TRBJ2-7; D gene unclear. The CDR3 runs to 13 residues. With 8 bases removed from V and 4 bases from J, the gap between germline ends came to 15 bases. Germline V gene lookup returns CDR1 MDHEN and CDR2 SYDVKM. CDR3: CASGRPGPYEQYF. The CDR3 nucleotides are TGTGCCAGCGGGCGACCGGGTCCTTACGAGCAGTACTTC. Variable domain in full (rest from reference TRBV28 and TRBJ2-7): DVKVTQSSRYLVKRTGEKVFLECVQDMDHENMFWYRQDPGLGLRLIYFSYDVKMKEKGDIPEGYSVSREKKERFSLILESASTNQTSMYLCASGRPGPYEQYFGPGTRLTVT.

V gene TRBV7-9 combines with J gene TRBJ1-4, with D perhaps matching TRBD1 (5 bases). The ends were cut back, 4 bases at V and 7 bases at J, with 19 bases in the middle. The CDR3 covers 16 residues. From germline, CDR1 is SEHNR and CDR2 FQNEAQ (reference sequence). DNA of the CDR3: TGTGCCAGCAGCTCCTTGGAGAACAGGATCAGTGAAAAACTGTTTTTT. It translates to CASSSLENRISEKLFF. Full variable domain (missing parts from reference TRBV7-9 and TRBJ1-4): DTGVSQNPRHKITKRGQNVTFRCDPISEHNRLYWYRQTLGQGPEFLTYFQNEAQLEKSRLLSDRFSAERPKGSFSTLEIQRTEQGDSAMYLCASSSLENRISEKLFFGSGTQLSVL.

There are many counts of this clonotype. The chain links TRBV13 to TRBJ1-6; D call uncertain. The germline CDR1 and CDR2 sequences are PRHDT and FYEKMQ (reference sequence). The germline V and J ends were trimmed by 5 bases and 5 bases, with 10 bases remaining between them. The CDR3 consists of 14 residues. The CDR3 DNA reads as TGTGCCAGCAGCCTACGGTCCAATAATTCACCCCTCCACTTT. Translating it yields CASSLRSNNSPLHF.